The source of this T cell receptor (beta chain) is a study of CD8 T cells in Susac syndrome. The CDR3 length is 15 residues. Between the trimmed V and J ends, which lost 3 bases and 5 bases, there was a span of 14 bases. CDR1 and CDR2 from the germline V gene are KGHSH and LQKENI. After extraction with the RNeasy kit, about 0.5 to 1 ug of the RNA was reverse transcribed using random hexamers. TCRdb re-called the immunoSEQ multiplex PCR reads through MiXCR, storing one row per CDR3 protein. The sample yields roughly 200,000 distinct CDR3 sequences, about 91% seen once. What was sequenced was CD4+ T cells from PBMCs. The TCR comes from a human donor with Susac syndrome. V is TRBV18 and J is TRBJ1-5; D gene unclear. The CDR3 DNA reads as TGTGCCAGCTCACCCTGGAAGGATGGCGATCAGCCCCAGCATTTT. It encodes CASSPWKDGDQPQHF.